This is a list of T cell receptor beta chains from one sample in a study of regulatory dendritic cells for organ transplantation. Clones were read by immunoSEQ multiplex PCR, and TCRdb kept only the in-frame ones, dropping some. The sample contains roughly 34,000 clones, 85% to 90% of which appear only once. The sample comprised naive CD4+ T cells from blood. The receptors stem from a human donor in good health. Both conserved end residues are part of each CDR3. The D gene is left open where the match is weak. Expanded clones are given a class, and other clones once, few, many or no size at all.

size,V,J,D,CDR3,DNA
.,TRBV6-1,TRBJ1-1,.,CASSALFGNTEAFF,TGTGCCAGCAGTGCCCTTTTCGGGAACACTGAAGCTTTCTTT
.,TRBV18,TRBJ1-2,.,CASSPPGRLANYGYTF,TGTGCCAGCTCACCACCGGGACGGCTAGCTAACTATGGCTACACCTTC
once,TRBV11-2,TRBJ2-7,TRBD2,CASSSRAGGLLGYEQYF,TGTGCCAGCAGCTCCCGCGCGGGGGGCCTTCTTGGGTACGAGCAGTACTTC
few,TRBV6-1,TRBJ1-2,TRBD1,CASSRDRDVYGYTF,TGTGCCAGCAGCCGGGACAGGGACGTCTATGGCTACACCTTC
.,TRBV7-2,TRBJ2-1,TRBD2,CASSSGLAGYEQFF,TGTGCCAGCAGCTCGGGACTAGCGGGATATGAGCAGTTCTTC
.,TRBV7-9,TRBJ2-5,.,CASSLPPGETQYF,TGTGCCAGCAGCTTACCCCCGGGGGAGACCCAGTACTTC
.,TRBV2,TRBJ2-2,TRBD1,CASTGQGVQTGELFF,TGTGCCAGCACCGGACAGGGAGTCCAGACCGGGGAGCTGTTTTTT
once,TRBV6-5,TRBJ1-4,.,CASSYGRQNNEKLFF,TGTGCCAGCAGTTACGGGAGACAAAATAATGAAAAACTGTTTTTT
few,TRBV28,TRBJ1-5,.,CAGSGVGNQPQHF,TGTGCCGGCTCGGGGGTAGGCAATCAGCCCCAGCATTTT
.,TRBV7-9,TRBJ2-7,TRBD1,CASSFTGTGGNEQYF,TGTGCCAGCAGTTTTACCGGGACAGGGGGCAACGAGCAGTACTTC
.,TRBV9,TRBJ1-1,.,CASSVVKGGLNTEAFF,TGTGCCAGCAGCGTAGTTAAGGGGGGGCTGAACACTGAAGCTTTCTTT
once,TRBV25-1,TRBJ2-5,TRBD2,CASSEGGVRETQYF,TGTGCCAGCAGTGAGGGGGGGGTGCGGGAGACCCAGTACTTC
.,TRBV5-5,TRBJ1-2,.,CASSHSGTNYGYTF,TGTGCCAGCAGCCACAGCGGCACTAACTATGGCTACACCTTC
.,TRBV6-6,TRBJ2-2,TRBD2,CASRRLAGGPSGELFF,TGTGCCAGCAGGAGACTAGCGGGAGGGCCTAGCGGGGAGCTGTTTTTT